This TCR beta chain is drawn from a study of blood T cell repertoires in COVID-19. On the study more broadly: Samples taken during acute and convalescent COVID-19 were collected in the United States, Italy and Spain. Nucleic acid was either cDNA or gDNA, and it came from T cells, B-cell-depleted T cells, or PBMCs.

Sequencing was performed with immunoSEQ multiplex PCR; in TCRdb, only in-frame clones are kept and a portion is missing. The table shows some 210,000 clones, with roughly 86% occurring only once. The germline V gene has CDR1 PRHDT and CDR2 FYEKMQ (reference sequence). CDR3 length: 16 amino acids. V lost 0 bases to trimming and J lost 1 base, with 11 bases between them. The clonotype comes from a woman aged 45-60 years with active or convalescent COVID-19. This chain links TRBV13 with TRBJ2-3, with D perhaps matching TRBD1 (6 bases). The sample consisted of peripheral blood. In DNA form, the CDR3 reads TGTGCCAGCAGCTTAGGTGGGGGCTTGGGCACAGATACGCAGTATTTT. It specifies CASSLGGGLGTDTQYF.